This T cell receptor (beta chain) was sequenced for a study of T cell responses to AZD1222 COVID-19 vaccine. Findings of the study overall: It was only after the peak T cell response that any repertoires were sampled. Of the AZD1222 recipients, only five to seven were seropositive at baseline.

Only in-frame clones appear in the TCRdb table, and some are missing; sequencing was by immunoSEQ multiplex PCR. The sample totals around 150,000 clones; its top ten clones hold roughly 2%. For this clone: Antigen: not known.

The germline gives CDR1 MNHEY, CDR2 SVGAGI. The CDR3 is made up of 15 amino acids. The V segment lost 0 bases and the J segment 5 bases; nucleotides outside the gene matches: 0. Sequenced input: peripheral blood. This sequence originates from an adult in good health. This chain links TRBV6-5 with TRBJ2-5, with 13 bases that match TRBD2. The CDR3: CASSYSGLAGETQYF. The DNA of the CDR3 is TGTGCCAGCAGTTACTCGGGACTAGCGGGGGAGACCCAGTACTTC.